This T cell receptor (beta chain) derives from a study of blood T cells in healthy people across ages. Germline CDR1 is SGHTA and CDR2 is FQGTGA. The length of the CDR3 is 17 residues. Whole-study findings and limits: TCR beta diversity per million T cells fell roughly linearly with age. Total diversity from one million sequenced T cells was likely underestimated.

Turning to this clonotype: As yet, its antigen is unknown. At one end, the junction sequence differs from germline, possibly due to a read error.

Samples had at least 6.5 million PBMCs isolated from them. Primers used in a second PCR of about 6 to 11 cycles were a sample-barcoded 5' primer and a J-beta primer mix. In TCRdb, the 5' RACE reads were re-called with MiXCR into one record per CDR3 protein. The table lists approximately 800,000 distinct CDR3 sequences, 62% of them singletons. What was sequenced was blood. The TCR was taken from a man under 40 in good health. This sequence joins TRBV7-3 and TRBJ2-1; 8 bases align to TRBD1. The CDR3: CAGSLDRGTRPYNEQFF. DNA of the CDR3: TGTGCCGGCAGCTTAGACAGGGGCACCCGGCCTTACAATGAGCAGTTCTTC.